This T cell receptor (beta chain) was sequenced during a study of T cell responses to AZD1222 COVID-19 vaccine. Germline V gene lookup returns CDR1 SGHDT and CDR2 YYEEEE. This CDR3 has 14 amino acids. V was clipped by 3 bases and J by 2 bases, with 12 bases between them. As for this clone: Its antigen is not known.

The study's findings and limits: Reportedly, nearly half the spike-specific TCRs target unmutated variant regions. There were mostly white British donors and more females than males, and clonal diversity was possibly underestimated.

TCRdb's table, derived via immunoSEQ multiplex PCR, lists solely in-frame clones and lacks some. Of some 130,000 clones in the sample, 89% were seen once. This sequence joins TRBV5-6 and TRBJ2-7; D not resolved. This TCR derives from an adult in good health. Sequenced here: peripheral blood, sampled on day 0 of AZD1222 vaccination. CDR3 in amino acids: CASSSRTAPYEQYF. CDR3 DNA: TGTGCCAGCAGCTCGCGGACGGCCCCCTACGAGCAGTACTTC.